These 17 T cell receptor beta chains came from one sample sequenced in a study of response to subunit inactivated influenza vaccine. A single record per CDR3 protein comes from TCRdb applying MiXCR to the RT-PCR reads. Altogether 300,000 to 350,000 distinct CDR3 sequences are present, 20% to 25% being singletons, with the ten largest covering about 9.4%. The material was PBMCs from blood, obtained about 20 months after vaccination. The receptor set was obtained from a man between 50 and 69 years old who received an inactivated influenza vaccine.

The table lists this clonotype with a few counts. The rearrangement uses TRBV7-9 and TRBJ1-4; tentatively, D is TRBD1 (5 bases). Trimming cost V 5 bases and J 5 bases, with 15 bases left between them. CDR3 length: 15 amino acids. Looked up from germline, CDR1 is SEHNR and CDR2 is FQNEAQ (reference sequence). The CDR3 sequence is CASSQRGVGNEKLFF. In DNA, the CDR3 is TGTGCCAGCAGCCAACGGGGGGTTGGCAATGAAAAACTGTTTTTT.

This clonotype has a count of ten or more. This chain joins TRBV12-3 or TRBV12-4 and TRBJ1-5; TRBD1 agrees at 8 bases. Losses at the gene ends were 5 bases for V and 7 bases for J; bases not matched to a gene: 7. CDR3 length equals 14 residues. The CDR3 region has the DNA TGTGCCAGCAGTGTCGGACAGGGAAGACAGCCCCAGCATTTT. As protein: CASSVGQGRQPQHF.

This clonotype was observed a handful of times. The rearrangement joins TRBV5-5 to TRBJ1-5, with 7 bases that match TRBD1. Germline V gene data show CDR1 as SGHKS and CDR2 as YYEKEE (reference sequence). The junction had 7 bases not matched to a gene; V was cut back by 6 bases and J by 4 bases. The CDR3 runs 14 residues. In DNA form, the CDR3 reads TGTGCCAGCACCGGGGGGGACAGAAATCAGCCCCAGCATTTT. This translates into CASTGGDRNQPQHF.

CDR3 sequence reads: CASSLEVWTSGHNEQFF. The CDR3 DNA reads as TGTGCCAGCAGCTTAGAAGTCTGGACTAGCGGGCACAATGAGCAGTTCTTC. The rearrangement uses TRBV7-6 and TRBJ2-1; the match to TRBD2 covers 11 bases. V was pared by 1 base and J by 5 bases, with 7 bases of the junction left unmatched. Per germline, CDR1 SGHVS and CDR2 FNYEAQ. The CDR3 is 17 amino acids. Full variable domain (missing parts from reference TRBV7-6 and TRBJ2-1): GAGVSQSPRYKVTKRGQDVALRCDPISGHVSLYWYRQALGQGPEFLTYFNYEAQQDKSGLPNDRFSAERPEGSISTLTIQRTEQRDSAMYRCASSLEVWTSGHNEQFFGPGTRLTVL.

This clonotype was picked up many times. This rearrangement joins TRBV29-1 to TRBJ1-3; D is ambiguous. Deletions cut 6 bases from V and 4 bases from J, with 7 bases between. Germline V CDR1 and CDR2: SQVTM, ANQGSEA. The CDR3 has 11 amino acids. CDR3 nucleotides: TGCAGCGTCCAACAGGGAAACACCATATATTTT. Protein: CSVQQGNTIYF.

The chain employs TRBV7-2 and TRBJ1-2; 8 nucleotides match TRBD1. The CDR3 totals 14 residues. CDR1 SGHTA and CDR2 FQGNSA come from the germline V gene. J gave up 4 bases and V 5 bases, and 6 bases lay outside the gene matches. CDR3 DNA: TGTGCCAGCAGCCCTGGACAGGGAGCCTATGGCTACACCTTC. Translation gives CASSPGQGAYGYTF.

This rearrangement joins TRBV5-1 to TRBJ2-5; TRBD1 or TRBD2 may be the D gene (6 bases each). With 0 bases removed from V and 5 bases from J, the gap between germline ends came to 11 bases. The CDR3 runs to 14 residues. Germline V gene sequence: CDR1 SGHRS, CDR2 YFSETQ. The CDR3 region has the DNA TGCGCCAGCAGCTTGGGCAGGGGACTTGAGACCCAGTACTTC. It encodes CASSLGRGLETQYF.

Only a few counts were recorded for this clonotype. V and J are TRBV5-6 and TRBJ1-1; D not certain. Germline CDR1 is SGHDT and CDR2 is YYEEEE. V was cut by 2 bases and J by 1 base, with 15 bases left in between. The CDR3 covers 16 residues. CDR3 nucleotides: TGTGCCAGCAGCTTTCAGCGTACAGCCAAGAACACTGAAGCTTTCTTT. Translated: CASSFQRTAKNTEAFF.

This clonotype was seen many times. The rearrangement joins TRBV12-3 or TRBV12-4 to TRBJ1-1, with unresolved D. The CDR3 is 13 amino acids. V lost 6 bases, J lost 0 bases, and 8 bases lay in between. The CDR3: CASRGQVNTEAFF. The CDR3 region has the DNA TGTGCCAGCAGGGGTCAGGTGAACACTGAAGCTTTCTTT.

This clonotype has just a few counts. This rearrangement joins TRBV7-7 to TRBJ2-3; D call uncertain. The germline V gene encodes CDR1 SSHAT and CDR2 FNYEAQ (reference sequence). This CDR3 has 13 residues. V lost 5 bases, J lost 6 bases, and 12 bases lay in between. CDR3 coding DNA: TGTGCCAGCAGCCCCACCCTTTTGGATACGCAGTATTTT. The encoded protein is CASSPTLLDTQYF.

The J gene is TRBJ1-2, the V gene TRBV2; unclear D gene. Trimming took off 7 bases at V and 2 bases at J, with 17 bases between the two ends. The CDR3 is made up of 15 amino acids. Germline V gene lookup returns CDR1 SNHLY and CDR2 FYNNEI. The chain's CDR3 is CASNFQTRPNYGYTF. The DNA for the CDR3 is TGTGCCAGCAACTTCCAGACACGGCCAAACTATGGCTACACCTTC. Looking up the rest from reference TRBV2 and TRBJ1-2 gives the full variable domain: EPEVTQTPSHQVTQMGQEVILRCVPISNHLYFYWYRQILGQKVEFLVSFYNNEISEKSEIFDDQFSVERPDGSNFTLKIRSTKLEDSAMYFCASNFQTRPNYGYTFGSGTRLTVV.

The chain links TRBV4-2 to TRBJ1-1; maybe TRBD1 (5 bases). In germline, CDR1 is LGHNA, CDR2 YNFKEQ. This CDR3 has 13 amino acids. V gave up 1 base and J gave up 6 bases, with 9 bases separating them. CDR3 amino acids: CASSQARDAEAFF. CDR3 nucleotide sequence: TGTGCCAGCAGCCAAGCCAGGGACGCTGAAGCTTTCTTT.

This chain connects TRBV24-1 to TRBJ2-7; 9 nucleotides line up with TRBD2. Per the germline V gene, CDR1 is KGHDR and CDR2 is SFDVKD. The ends lost 7 bases at V and 1 base at J; junction bases unmatched: 13. The CDR3 sequence is 17 residues long. The CDR3 sequence: CATSPGAGGPESYEQYF. The CDR3 bases are TGTGCCACCAGCCCCGGAGCGGGGGGTCCAGAATCCTACGAGCAGTACTTC.

This clonotype was observed a few times. The chain links TRBV20-1 to TRBJ1-5; 7 nucleotides agree with TRBD1. The CDR3 spans 14 residues. The V segment lost 1 base and the J segment 6 bases; nucleotides outside the gene matches: 6. Germline-derived CDR1 and CDR2 are DFQATT and SNEGSKA (reference sequence). CDR3 sequence reads: CSARVGSGGQPQHF. In nucleotides, the CDR3 is TGCAGTGCTAGAGTGGGGTCAGGGGGTCAGCCCCAGCATTTT.

This clonotype came up many times. The genes are TRBV14 and TRBJ1-1, with 7 bases that match TRBD1. Germline CDR1 reads SGHDN; CDR2 reads FVKESK. V lost 4 bases to trimming and J lost 8 bases; unmatched junction nucleotides: 4. The CDR3 sequence is 12 residues long. The CDR3 nucleotides are TGTGCCAGCAGCCCGACAGGGAACGAAGCTTTCTTT. Its translation: CASSPTGNEAFF.

This clonotype showed up just a few times. This sequence joins TRBV7-9 and TRBJ1-6; 9 bases fit TRBD1. CDR3 length: 15 amino acids. Trimming removed 1 base from V and 18 bases from J; junction bases left unmatched: 13. The germline gives CDR1 SEHNR, CDR2 FQNEAQ (reference sequence). The CDR3 here is CASSLGGTGSTKPHF. As DNA, the CDR3 is TGTGCCAGCAGCTTAGGTGGGACAGGGAGTACTAAGCCCCACTTT.

This clonotype was counted a few times. The V call is TRBV3-1, the J call TRBJ2-7; 7 positions match TRBD2. Germline lookup yields CDR1 LGHDT and CDR2 YNNKEL (reference sequence). The CDR3 consists of 13 residues. V dropped 5 bases and J dropped 7; count of bases not matched to a gene: 8. Here the CDR3 reads CASSDLGGREQYF. CDR3 coding DNA: TGTGCCAGCAGCGACCTGGGAGGGCGTGAGCAGTACTTC.